The 12 T cell receptor beta chains below all came from one sample that was sequenced in a study of blood T cell repertoires in COVID-19. Clones were sequenced by immunoSEQ multiplex PCR, and TCRdb holds only the in-frame ones, with some missing. The sample has about 250,000 clones, 85% to 90% seen once. Sequencing was carried out using peripheral blood. The receptor source for this set is a woman between 35 and 50 years old who had recovered from COVID-19.

This clone was observed a few times. This rearrangement joins TRBV30 to TRBJ1-5; D gene uncertain. The CDR3 consists of 14 residues. V dropped 3 bases and J dropped 4 bases, with 13 bases sitting between them. The germline V gene encodes CDR1 GTSNPN and CDR2 SVGIG (reference sequence). DNA for the CDR3: TGTGCCTGGAGAGAGGGCGGTTTAAATCAGCCCCAGCATTTT. Translating it yields CAWREGGLNQPQHF.

This clone was observed a handful of times. The rearrangement uses TRBV2 and TRBJ1-1, with D possibly matching TRBD1 (5 bases). CDR3 length: 13 amino acids. Trimming took off 6 bases at V and 1 base at J, with 9 bases between the two ends. Per the germline V gene, CDR1 is SNHLY and CDR2 is FYNNEI. In DNA, the CDR3 is TGTGCCAGCAGCCAGGGTGAGAACACTGAAGCTTTCTTT. Amino acids: CASSQGENTEAFF.

This chain connects TRBV4-1 to TRBJ1-2; no clear D gene. In germline, CDR1 is MGHRA, CDR2 YSYEKL. Between the trimmed V and J ends, which lost 0 bases and 8 bases, there was a span of 13 bases. This CDR3 region has 14 residues. The chain's CDR3 is CASSQESVAWGYTF. CDR3 coding DNA: TGCGCCAGCAGCCAAGAGTCAGTTGCCTGGGGCTACACCTTC.

The CDR3 sequence is CASSFLRTGGYEQYF. The CDR3 coding sequence is TGTGCCAGCAGCTTCTTACGGACAGGGGGGTACGAGCAGTACTTC. V and J are TRBV7-9 and TRBJ2-7; 10 nucleotides align to TRBD1. This CDR3 is built from 15 residues. Germline V gene data show CDR1 as SEHNR and CDR2 as FQNEAQ (reference sequence). The trim removed 3 bases at V and 4 bases at J, leaving 6 bases unmatched.

The V gene is TRBV6-1, the J gene TRBJ2-5; maybe TRBD1 (6 bases). The germline V gene has CDR1 MNHNS and CDR2 SASEGT. Trimming cost V 2 bases and J 10 bases, with 14 bases left between them. The CDR3 has 13 residues. This CDR3 reads CASSEPPPGDQYF. CDR3 in DNA: TGTGCCAGCAGTGAACCCCCCCCAGGGGACCAGTACTTC.

The V gene is TRBV5-8, the J gene TRBJ2-3; possible D gene TRBD2, 5 bases. Trimming pared 4 bases from V and 4 bases from J, leaving 19 bases between. Germline CDR1 and CDR2: SGHTS and YDEGEE. The CDR3 sequence is 16 residues long. The CDR3 sequence is CASSRARGQAADTQYF. The CDR3 region has the DNA TGTGCCAGCAGCCGTGCCCGAGGGCAAGCCGCAGATACGCAGTATTTT.

The chain is built from TRBV2 and TRBJ2-2; 7 bases line up with TRBD1. The CDR3 has 18 residues. Germline CDR1 reads SNHLY; CDR2 reads FYNNEI. J gave up 1 base and V 2 bases, and 10 bases lay outside the gene matches. The CDR3 loop is CASSEPDRRKLNTGELFF. CDR3 in DNA: TGTGCCAGCAGTGAACCGGACAGGCGAAAGTTGAACACCGGGGAGCTGTTTTTT. Full variable domain (remainder filled in from reference TRBV2 and TRBJ2-2): EPEVTQTPSHQVTQMGQEVILRCVPISNHLYFYWYRQILGQKVEFLVSFYNNEISEKSEIFDDQFSVERPDGSNFTLKIRSTKLEDSAMYFCASSEPDRRKLNTGELFFGEGSRLTVL.

The CDR3 DNA reads as TGTGCCAGCAGATCACTAGCGGACGCCTACAATGAGCAGTTCTTC. Amino acids: CASRSLADAYNEQFF. The genes are TRBV7-8 and TRBJ2-1, with 8 bases that match TRBD2. The CDR3 extends over 15 amino acids. The junction had 6 bases not matched to a gene; V was cut back by 6 bases and J by 2 bases. CDR1 is SGHVS and CDR2 is FQNEAQ in the germline V gene.

The rearrangement links TRBV5-6 to TRBJ1-2; D perhaps matches TRBD1 (5 bases). The germline gives CDR1 SGHDT, CDR2 YYEEEE. The CDR3 length is 13 residues. Trimming removed 5 bases at V and 4 bases at J, with 12 bases between. The DNA of the CDR3 is TGTGCCAGCAGAGGAGGGGTTGGCTATGGCTACACCTTC. Translating it yields CASRGGVGYGYTF.

This clone has at least ten counts. The V call is TRBV30, the J call TRBJ2-7; 8 nucleotides agree with TRBD1. Trimming removed 6 bases from V and 2 bases from J; junction bases left unmatched: 6. The germline gives CDR1 GTSNPN, CDR2 SVGIG (reference sequence). The CDR3 spans 13 residues. In nucleotides, the CDR3 is TGTGCCTGCTCAGGGGGCCCAACCTACGAGCAGTACTTC. This encodes CACSGGPTYEQYF. Full variable domain (rest looked up from reference TRBV30 and TRBJ2-7): SQTIHQWPATLVQPVGSPLSLECTVEGTSNPNLYWYRQAAGRGLQLLFYSVGIGQISSEVPQNLSASRPQDRQFILSSKKLLLSDSGFYLCACSGGPTYEQYFGPGTRLTVT.

This chain uses TRBV7-9 with TRBJ1-4; tentatively, D is TRBD1 (5 bases). From germline, CDR1 is SEHNR and CDR2 FQNEAQ (reference sequence). The CDR3 has 14 residues. Between the trimmed V and J ends, which lost 3 bases and 8 bases, there was a span of 13 bases. CDR3 in DNA: TGTGCCAGCAGCTTGGGGCTACCTGGCGAAAAACTGTTTTTT. Its protein product is CASSLGLPGEKLFF.

V usage is TRBV3-1 (or the pseudogene TRBV3-2) and J usage is TRBJ1-3; D is uncertain. The CDR3 is made up of 17 amino acids. Germline lookup yields CDR1 LGHDT and CDR2 YNNKEL (reference sequence). Trimming pared 0 bases from V and 4 bases from J, leaving 16 bases between. DNA for the CDR3: TGTGCCAGCAGCCAAGAAAAACTGGGCCCCGACGGAAACACCATATATTTT. It yields the protein CASSQEKLGPDGNTIYF.